This T cell receptor (beta chain) was sequenced during a study of CD8+CD57+ T cells in acquired aplastic anemia. Overall study: The average for DNA from sorted CD4+ and CD8+ cells was approximately 3.2 ug. Findings and limits, study-wide: Patients were compared with controls for CD8+ Simpson's diversity, and no significant difference emerged.

The template for TCR beta VDJ and CDR3 sequence profiling was genomic DNA. TCRdb fed the reads into MiXCR, producing one record per CDR3 protein. The table lists about 130,000 distinct CDR3 sequences, over 45% of them singletons. The germline CDR1 and CDR2 sequences are SGHTA and FQGNSA. The length of the CDR3 is 14 residues. V gave up 5 bases and J gave up 0 bases, with 8 bases separating them. This clonotype was detected many times. Its antigen is undetermined. The sequence came from a human donor in good health, serving as a control. Sequencing was performed on sorted CD4+, CD8+, or CD8+CD57+ T cells (not recorded which) from PBMCs. The chain has TRBV7-2 and TRBJ1-3; D is unclear. DNA of the CDR3: TGTGCCAGCAGCCTACAGCCCTCTGGAAACACCATATATTTT. It specifies CASSLQPSGNTIYF.